The entry below gives a single T cell receptor (beta chain) sequence along with its context. Per the authors' pipeline: Scientists estimated how many nucleated cells there were by amplifying reference gene primers. Some clones are missing from TCRdb's copy, which holds only in-frame ones; the method was immunoSEQ multiplex PCR. Clone size and V and J calls were adopted from that table, with D and trimming inferred from the DNA. The sample records roughly 70,000 clones, more than 70% being singletons. Germline-derived CDR1 and CDR2 are SGHVS and FNYEAQ. The CDR3 runs to 15 residues. The V and J ends lost 3 bases and 4 bases, in that order; junction bases with no gene match: 4. The data belong to a study of blood T cell repertoires in COVID-19. As for the study in general: The United States, Italy and Spain were the sources of the acute and convalescent COVID-19 samples.

V usage is TRBV7-6 and J usage is TRBJ1-1; 11 positions match TRBD1. Sequences were obtained from peripheral blood. This receptor was identified in a man aged 70-80 years with acute or convalescent COVID-19. The CDR3 reads CASSFLGTGGTEAFF. The CDR3 bases are TGTGCCAGCAGCTTCCTCGGGACAGGGGGCACTGAAGCTTTCTTT.